Listed below are T cell receptor beta chains from one sample, sequenced in a study of cytomegalovirus exposure and HLA in healthy donors. TCRdb keeps only in-frame clones here, not all; method: immunoSEQ multiplex PCR. The table lists fewer than 85,000 clones, with 3.8% in the top ten. Sequencing was done on a sample of PBMCs. Source of these receptors: a female donor in good health and CMV-seropositive. CDR3s include the opening cysteine and the closing phenylalanine or tryptophan. The D gene is left open where the match is weak.

J | V | D | length | CDR3 | DNA
TRBJ2-1 | TRBV7-7 | - | 14 | CASSLGGESNEQFF | TGTGCTAGCAGCTTAGGGGGAGAGAGCAATGAGCAGTTCTTC
TRBJ1-2 | TRBV4-1 | - | 14 | CASSPPGGRDGYTF | TGCGCCAGCAGCCCGCCCGGGGGGCGGGATGGCTACACCTTC
TRBJ2-4 | TRBV7-9 | - | 16 | CASSPLGWRAKNIQYF | TGTGCCAGCAGCCCTTTAGGATGGAGAGCCAAAAACATTCAGTACTTC
TRBJ2-2 | TRBV4-2 | - | 17 | CASSPRYGRGNTGELFF | TGTGCCAGCAGCCCACGGTATGGGCGGGGCAACACCGGGGAGCTGTTTTTT
TRBJ2-3 | TRBV5-4 | TRBD2 | 16 | CASSATSGEGTDTQYF | TGTGCCAGCAGCGCGACTAGCGGGGAGGGCACAGATACGCAGTATTTT
TRBJ1-4 | TRBV27 | - | 15 | CASSLMGGREEKLFF | TGTGCCAGCAGTTTAATGGGAGGCAGGGAAGAAAAACTGTTTTTT
TRBJ2-5 | TRBV11-2 | - | 14 | CASSLEVHRETQYF | TGTGCCAGCAGCTTAGAAGTGCACCGGGAGACCCAGTACTTC
TRBJ1-2 | TRBV7-9 | TRBD1 | 15 | CASSHRDRGQGGYTF | TGTGCCAGCAGCCACCGGGACAGGGGGCAGGGAGGCTACACCTTC
TRBJ2-5 | TRBV4-1 | - | 16 | CASSQDFSRAWETQYF | TGCGCCAGCAGCCAAGATTTTTCCAGGGCATGGGAGACCCAGTACTTC
TRBJ2-2 | TRBV7-7 | - | 14 | CASSSATLGGELFF | TGTGCTAGCAGCTCGGCGACTCTCGGCGGGGAGCTGTTTTTT
TRBJ2-1 | TRBV7-2 | TRBD1 | 15 | CASSARQGSDNEQFF | TGTGCCAGCAGCGCCCGACAGGGCTCCGACAATGAGCAGTTCTTC
TRBJ2-3 | TRBV7-8 | - | 11 | CASSLDRLQYF | TGTGCCAGCAGCTTGGACAGATTGCAGTATTTT
TRBJ1-4 | TRBV5-1 | - | 14 | CASSLLQGGEKLFF | TGCGCCAGCAGCTTGCTCCAGGGCGGTGAAAAACTGTTTTTT
TRBJ1-1 | TRBV29-1 | - | 15 | CSVEAGWYRDTEAFF | TGCAGCGTTGAGGCAGGGTGGTATAGGGACACTGAAGCTTTCTTT
TRBJ2-7 | TRBV10-2 | - | 11 | CASSEGEEQYF | TGCGCCAGCAGTGAGGGGGAGGAGCAGTACTTC
TRBJ2-3 | TRBV6-5 | TRBD1 | 15 | CASSTETGFTDTQYF | TGTGCCAGCAGTACGGAGACAGGGTTTACAGATACGCAGTATTTT
TRBJ1-1 | TRBV14 | - | 14 | CASSQDGQNTEAFF | TGTGCCAGCAGCCAAGATGGACAGAACACTGAAGCTTTCTTT
TRBJ1-4 | TRBV5-4 | TRBD1 | 18 | CASSVGTGPLSANEKLFF | TGTGCCAGCAGCGTCGGGACAGGCCCCCTTTCAGCTAATGAAAAACTGTTTTTT
TRBJ2-7 | TRBV6-5 | - | 14 | CASSYTLVGYEQYF | TGTGCCAGCAGTTACACCCTCGTCGGCTACGAGCAGTACTTC
TRBJ1-5 | TRBV11-3 | - | 13 | CASSLDSDQPQHF | TGTGCCAGCAGCTTAGATTCGGATCAGCCCCAGCATTTT
TRBJ2-7 | TRBV18 | TRBD2 | 14 | CASSPVREIYEQYF | TGTGCCAGCTCACCGGTGCGGGAGATATACGAGCAGTACTTC
TRBJ1-6 | TRBV5-6 | - | 13 | CASSRDANSPLHF | TGTGCCAGCAGCCGGGATGCCAATTCACCCCTCCACTTT
TRBJ1-1 | TRBV18 | TRBD1 | 16 | CASSLGTGIGRTEAFF | TGTGCCAGCTCACTTGGGACAGGGATCGGGAGGACTGAAGCTTTCTTT
TRBJ2-1 | TRBV6-5 | - | 16 | CASSYRGKGTYNEQFF | TGTGCCAGCAGTTATCGAGGGAAGGGTACGTACAATGAGCAGTTCTTC
TRBJ2-7 | TRBV7-6 | - | 17 | CASSLDVPGTGLYEQYF | TGTGCCAGCAGCTTAGATGTACCGGGAACTGGCCTCTACGAGCAGTACTTC
TRBJ2-1 | TRBV2 | TRBD2 | 16 | CARTTAGGRYPNEQFF | TGTGCCAGAACGACCGCGGGCGGGAGGTATCCCAATGAGCAGTTCTTC
TRBJ2-7 | TRBV7-9 | - | 14 | CASSLANQAYEQYF | TGTGCCAGCAGCTTAGCGAACCAGGCATACGAGCAGTACTTC
TRBJ2-5 | TRBV5-1 | TRBD2 | 15 | CASSLPGLAPETQYF | TGCGCCAGCAGCCTACCGGGACTAGCGCCTGAGACCCAGTACTTC
TRBJ2-2 | TRBV19 | TRBD1 | 15 | CASSTGGVSTGELFF | TGTGCCAGTAGTACAGGGGGCGTGAGCACCGGGGAGCTGTTTTTT
TRBJ1-1 | TRBV28 | - | 14 | CASSSGTRNTEAFF | TGTGCCAGCAGTTCCGGGACACGGAACACTGAAGCTTTCTTT
TRBJ1-1 | TRBV9 | TRBD1 | 13 | CASSAGQGVGAFF | TGTGCCAGCAGCGCCGGACAGGGGGTTGGAGCTTTCTTT
TRBJ2-7 | TRBV19 | TRBD1 | 13 | CASSMQGAREQYF | TGTGCCAGTAGTATGCAGGGGGCACGCGAGCAGTACTTC
TRBJ1-2 | TRBV19 | TRBD1 | 17 | CASSILAGTESNYGYTF | TGTGCCAGTAGTATTTTGGCTGGGACAGAGAGCAACTATGGCTACACCTTC
TRBJ2-5 | TRBV29-1 | - | 16 | CSVEGAQAIGQETQYF | TGCAGCGTTGAAGGTGCACAGGCGATTGGTCAAGAGACCCAGTACTTC
TRBJ2-3 | TRBV7-6 | - | 15 | CASSLVLGEADTQYF | TGTGCCAGCAGCTTAGTTCTGGGAGAAGCAGATACGCAGTATTTT
TRBJ1-5 | TRBV2 | TRBD1 | 15 | CASSEESTGTQPQHF | TGTGCCAGCAGTGAAGAGTCGACAGGGACCCAGCCCCAGCATTTT
TRBJ2-1 | TRBV7-2 | - | 13 | CASSAAGAGEQFF | TGTGCCAGCAGCGCAGCCGGTGCGGGGGAGCAGTTCTTC
TRBJ1-2 | TRBV14 | TRBD1 | 13 | CASSDRGNYGYTF | TGTGCCAGCAGCGACAGGGGTAACTATGGCTACACCTTC
TRBJ1-5 | TRBV7-2 | - | 12 | CASGTVIGPQHF | TGTGCCAGCGGCACAGTCATAGGGCCCCAGCATTTT
TRBJ2-5 | TRBV7-2 | - | 11 | CASSSLEAQYF | TGTGCCAGCAGCTCGCTCGAGGCCCAGTACTTC
TRBJ2-1 | TRBV9 | - | 13 | CASRGQGKGEQFF | TGTGCCAGTCGTGGGCAGGGCAAGGGTGAGCAGTTCTTC
TRBJ1-1 | TRBV4-1 | TRBD1 | 15 | CASSQGQGMNTEAFF | TGCGCCAGCAGCCAAGGACAGGGGATGAACACTGAAGCTTTCTTT
TRBJ1-4 | TRBV9 | - | 15 | CASSVEGGSNEKLFF | TGTGCCAGCAGCGTAGAGGGAGGTTCCAATGAAAAACTGTTTTTT
TRBJ1-2 | TRBV19 | - | 18 | CASSRGGTQTIGNYGYTF | TGTGCCAGTAGTAGGGGCGGGACGCAGACCATTGGAAACTATGGCTACACCTTC
TRBJ2-5 | TRBV7-2 | TRBD1 | 14 | CASSTGQGWETQYF | TGTGCCAGCAGCACCGGACAGGGGTGGGAGACCCAGTACTTC
TRBJ2-2 | TRBV28 | - | 12 | CASRSSTGELFF | TGTGCGTCACGTAGCAGCACCGGGGAGCTGTTTTTT
TRBJ1-5 | TRBV6-1 | - | 14 | CASSDDRVSQPQHF | TGTGCCAGCAGTGACGACAGAGTCAGTCAGCCCCAGCATTTT
TRBJ2-7 | TRBV6-5 | TRBD1 | 16 | CASSYSTGTGGYEQYF | TGTGCCAGCAGTTACTCGACCGGGACAGGGGGGTACGAGCAGTACTTC
TRBJ2-1 | TRBV7-9 | - | 10 | CGVAGNEQFF | TGTGGGGTCGCGGGAAATGAGCAGTTCTTC
TRBJ2-1 | TRBV2 | - | 15 | CASSRELAQSGEQFF | TGTGCCAGCAGTCGGGAACTAGCCCAGTCGGGTGAGCAGTTCTTC
TRBJ2-7 | TRBV6-5 | TRBD2 | 15 | CASSSGTSGPYEQYF | TGTGCCAGCAGCTCGGGGACTAGCGGCCCCTACGAGCAGTACTTC